Below are 18 T cell receptor beta chains sequenced from a single sample in a study of blood T cell repertoires in COVID-19. Libraries were prepared by immunoSEQ multiplex PCR; TCRdb keeps only in-frame clonotypes and omits some of them. The sample holds 45,000 to 65,000 clones, 90% seen once. The sample comprised peripheral blood. These receptors were taken from a human donor in a cohort sampled during active COVID-19.

The chain links TRBV25-1 to TRBJ1-2; D unclear. Germline values: CDR1 MGHDK, CDR2 SYGVNS. Trimming removed 7 bases from V and 7 bases from J, with 22 bases in between. The CDR3 runs to 15 residues. The CDR3, as DNA: TGTGCCAGCACTCCCCCTGTGGTCAATTTCGGTGGCTACACCTTC. The encoded protein is CASTPPVVNFGGYTF.

This chain uses TRBV12-5 with TRBJ2-6, with D uncertain. V was clipped by 7 bases and J by 1 base, with 5 bases between them. CDR3 length: 13 amino acids. CDR1 LGHNT and CDR2 FRNRAP come from the germline V gene. The CDR3 reads CASAKSGANVLTF. Here the CDR3 DNA reads TGTGCTAGTGCCAAATCTGGGGCCAACGTCCTGACTTTC. The whole variable domain, filled in from reference TRBV12-5 and TRBJ2-6, reads DARVTQTPRHKVTEMGQEVTMRCQPILGHNTVFWYRQTMMQGLELLAYFRNRAPLDDSGMPKDRFSAEMPDATLATLKIQPSEPRDSAVYFCASAKSGANVLTFGAGSRLTVL.

This rearrangement joins TRBV4-3 to TRBJ2-1, with D perhaps matching TRBD1 (5 bases). V lost 0 bases to trimming and J lost 4 bases, with 10 bases between them. Germline V gives CDR1 LGHNA, CDR2 YSLEER. The CDR3 extends over 15 amino acids. The CDR3 here is CASSQDDSTYNEQFF. CDR3 nucleotides: TGCGCCAGCAGCCAAGACGACAGCACATACAATGAGCAGTTCTTC.

The V and J genes are TRBV11-2 and TRBJ2-7; 8 positions match TRBD1. The CDR3 has 13 amino acids. The germline CDR1 and CDR2 sequences are SGHAT and FQNNGV. The ends lost 5 bases at V and 4 bases at J; junction bases unmatched: 4. Here the CDR3 reads CASSTYRGYEQYV. In DNA, the CDR3 is TGTGCCAGCAGCACCTACAGGGGGTACGAGCAGTACGTC.

This clone was recorded only once. The J gene is TRBJ1-1, the V gene TRBV30; D perhaps matches TRBD1 (5 bases). Trimming removed 0 bases from V and 6 bases from J, with 14 bases in between. Germline V gene lookup returns CDR1 GTSNPN and CDR2 SVGIG (reference sequence). The CDR3 contains 14 residues. CDR3: CAWSVGQWGSEAFF. CDR3 nucleotide sequence: TGTGCCTGGAGTGTAGGGCAGTGGGGCTCTGAAGCTTTCTTT.

The rearrangement joins TRBV3-1 (or the pseudogene TRBV3-2) to TRBJ2-3, with a possible D match to TRBD2 (8 bases). The CDR3 is 17 residues long. From germline, CDR1 is LGHDT and CDR2 YNNKEL (reference sequence). Trimming left V 0 bases short and J 6 bases short, with 19 bases between. The CDR3: CASSQDISGRGGDTQYF. Written as DNA, the CDR3 is TGTGCCAGCAGCCAAGATATCAGCGGGAGAGGGGGCGATACGCAGTATTTT.

J is TRBJ2-5 and V is TRBV5-5; TRBD1 might be the D (5 bases). V dropped 0 bases and J dropped 6 bases, with 21 bases sitting between them. The CDR3 sequence is 17 residues long. The germline V gene has CDR1 SGHKS and CDR2 YYEKEE (reference sequence). CDR3 region: CASSLEDLLRQPQTQYF. For the CDR3, the DNA is TGTGCCAGCAGCTTGGAGGACCTCCTAAGACAGCCTCAGACCCAGTACTTC.

The rearrangement joins TRBV30 to TRBJ2-2, with D unresolved. The CDR3 is made up of 12 amino acids. The V gene's germline CDR1 is GTSNPN and CDR2 SVGIG (reference sequence). V was pared by 3 bases and J by 8 bases, with 10 bases between. CDR3 protein: CAWSVRRGELFF. CDR3 nucleotide sequence: TGTGCCTGGAGCGTCCGGCGGGGGGAGCTGTTTTTT.

V gene TRBV6-5 combines with J gene TRBJ1-2, with 7 nucleotides matching TRBD1. After removal of 6 bases from V and 7 bases from J, the junction contained 11 bases not matched to a gene. This CDR3 comprises 14 residues. Germline V gene data show CDR1 as MNHEY and CDR2 as SVGAGI. The CDR3: CASSWDRWTSGYTF. As DNA, the CDR3 is TGTGCCAGCAGCTGGGACAGATGGACTTCTGGCTACACCTTC.

This sequence joins TRBV11-3 and TRBJ2-7; possibly TRBD1 for D (5 bases). V lost 4 bases and J lost 4, with 8 bases in between. The CDR3 totals 12 residues. Germline V gives CDR1 SGHNT, CDR2 YENEEA. The CDR3 loop reads CASSSDRYEQYF. CDR3 nucleotides: TGTGCCAGCAGCTCCGACAGATACGAGCAGTACTTC.

CDR3 coding DNA: TGTGCCACCAGTGCTGGCAGCCAAGAGACCCAGTACTTC. It is translated as CATSAGSQETQYF. The chain has TRBV24-1 and TRBJ2-5, with D unresolved. The germline V gene encodes CDR1 KGHDR and CDR2 SFDVKD. The CDR3 is 13 residues long. Deletions cut 5 bases from V and 1 base from J, with 7 bases between.

The CDR3 here is CASSKDAGLAGGTDTQYF. Written as DNA, the CDR3 is TGTGCCAGCAGCAAGGACGCGGGACTAGCGGGTGGCACAGATACGCAGTATTTT. This rearrangement joins TRBV5-4 to TRBJ2-3; 12 positions match TRBD2. The CDR3 is 18 amino acids. Germline CDR1 is SGHNT and CDR2 is YYREEE (reference sequence). Trimming took 4 bases from V and 1 from J; bases not matched to a gene: 10.

The chain couples TRBV6-2 or TRBV6-3 to TRBJ1-1, with D perhaps TRBD1 (5 bases). The V end lost 1 base, the J end lost 5 bases, and 20 bases lay between the germline ends. The V gene's germline CDR1 is MNHEY and CDR2 SVGEGT. The CDR3 contains 17 residues. The DNA for the CDR3 is TGTGCCAGCAGTTACTTTAACTTCGGGGGTCGTTGGACTGAAGCTTTCTTT. Its protein is CASSYFNFGGRWTEAFF.

This clone was found once. This chain connects TRBV27 to TRBJ2-1, with D possibly matching TRBD1 (5 bases). The CDR3 contains 16 residues. Trimming took off 7 bases at V and 8 bases at J, with 24 bases between the two ends. Germline V gives CDR1 MNHEY, CDR2 SMNVEV (reference sequence). CDR3 residues: CASTHPRGVELHEQFF. CDR3 nucleotides: TGTGCCAGCACTCACCCAAGGGGCGTTGAACTCCATGAGCAGTTCTTC.

The V gene is TRBV11-2, the J gene TRBJ2-5; TRBD2 agrees at 10 bases. V was pared by 6 bases and J by 6 bases, with 10 bases of the junction left unmatched. CDR1 is SGHAT and CDR2 is FQNNGV in the germline V gene. The CDR3 extends over 15 amino acids. CDR3 nucleotide sequence: TGTGCCAGCAGGCATACTAGCGGGGTGCTTAAGACCCAGTACTTC. This encodes CASRHTSGVLKTQYF.

The rearrangement uses TRBV25-1 and TRBJ1-4; 9 bases line up with TRBD1. Germline lookup yields CDR1 MGHDK and CDR2 SYGVNS. The V gene end was trimmed by 2 bases and the J gene end by 6 bases; junction bases not matched to a gene: 10. The CDR3 runs to 17 residues. The CDR3: CASSEGFRTGVHEKLFF. Here the CDR3 DNA reads TGTGCCAGCAGTGAAGGATTTCGGACAGGGGTTCATGAAAAACTGTTTTTT.

The chain joins TRBV3-1 (or the pseudogene TRBV3-2) to TRBJ1-1, with D possibly TRBD1 on 5 matching bases. CDR1 and CDR2 (germline): LGHDT, YNNKEL (reference sequence). The CDR3 runs to 18 residues. Trimming took off 0 bases at V and 0 bases at J, with 17 bases between the two ends. Written as DNA, the CDR3 is TGTGCCAGCAGCCAAGATGCGGGGAGGGGCCCCATGAACACTGAAGCTTTCTTT. It codes for CASSQDAGRGPMNTEAFF.

This clone was counted a single time. The rearrangement uses TRBV24-1 and TRBJ2-1; D is undetermined. The CDR3 runs 13 residues. V lost 5 bases and J lost 6, with 10 bases in between. Germline CDR1 KGHDR, CDR2 SFDVKD. Written as DNA, the CDR3 is TGTGCCACCAGTGTCGCCGGAGTCAATGAGCAGTTCTTC. Translation: CATSVAGVNEQFF.